The clone carrying this T cell receptor (beta chain) showed up many times. The sample originates from a study of human T cells and chemical hapten exposure. In germline, CDR1 is ENHRY, CDR2 SYGVKD. V was pared by 11 bases and J by 8 bases, with 18 bases between. The CDR3 loop spans 12 amino acids. Each CDR3 protein is one row after TCRdb ran MiXCR on the 5' RACE reads. This table holds some 78,000 distinct CDR3 sequences, roughly 7.7% found once. Total RNA was isolated from unfractionated whole blood. The rearrangement uses TRBV10-3 and TRBJ1-2; maybe TRBD1 (5 bases). The receptor's source is a male donor in good health. In DNA form, the CDR3 reads TGTGCCGTGGGAGGGACCGGTTGGGGCTACACCTTC. This sequence encodes CAVGGTGWGYTF.